The clone carrying this T cell receptor (beta chain) has just one count. The data derive from a study of blood T cell repertoires in COVID-19. In the original workflow: How many nucleated cells were present was estimated from reference gene primer amplification. Here immunoSEQ multiplex PCR was the method, and the copy in TCRdb shows in-frame clones only, minus some. V and J calls plus clone size are reproduced from that table; the DNA served to infer D and trimming. The table shows nearly 300,000 clones, with about nine tenths occurring only once. Trimming removed 4 bases at V and 1 base at J, with 10 bases between. The CDR3 is 14 residues long. Looked up from germline, CDR1 is MNHEY and CDR2 is SVGAGI.

The TCR comes from a woman aged 25-40 years who had recovered from COVID-19. The material sequenced was peripheral blood. This chain links TRBV6-5 with TRBJ1-1; no clear D gene. CDR3 amino acids: CASSLNLGNTEAFF. The CDR3 nucleotides are TGTGCCAGCAGTTTGAACCTCGGGAACACTGAAGCTTTCTTT.